The next 17 T cell receptor beta chains were all read from a single sample in a study of blood T cells in healthy people across ages. Primers used in a second PCR of roughly 7 to 12 cycles were a sample-barcoded 5' primer and a J-beta primer mix. MiXCR, run by TCRdb on the 5' RACE reads, gives a single entry per CDR3 protein. This sample has about 640,000 distinct CDR3 sequences, with approximately 30% found just once. The specimen was blood. The receptors come from a woman of 80 years or more in good health.

This clonotype was counted ten times or more. V gene TRBV6-2 or TRBV6-3 combines with J gene TRBJ2-7; weak D call: TRBD2 (5 bases). This CDR3 has 14 amino acids. Germline CDR1 reads MNHEY; CDR2 reads SVGEGT. Trimming stripped 2 bases from V and 2 bases from J, with 10 bases between. This CDR3 is CASSYREITYEQYF. The CDR3 bases are TGTGCCAGCAGTTACAGGGAGATAACCTACGAGCAGTACTTC.

This clonotype occurred many times. V gene TRBV20-1 combines with J gene TRBJ2-7; D remains ambiguous. This CDR3 region has 13 residues. CDR1 DFQATT and CDR2 SNEGSKA come from the germline V gene (reference sequence). The V and J ends lost 6 bases and 2 bases respectively, with 14 bases between them. CDR3 sequence (DNA): TGCAGTGCGAGCAGATCCAGGACCTACGAGCAGTACTTC. As protein: CSASRSRTYEQYF.

The rearrangement uses TRBV20-1 and TRBJ2-3; TRBD1 agrees at 7 bases. The germline V gene encodes CDR1 DFQATT and CDR2 SNEGSKA (reference sequence). The CDR3 is 13 amino acids. V dropped 6 bases and J dropped 7; count of bases not matched to a gene: 10. CDR3 protein: CSAENRGRNTQYF. CDR3 bases: TGCAGTGCCGAGAACAGGGGTAGAAATACGCAGTATTTT.

The sample holds many counts of this clonotype. The V gene is TRBV7-9, the J gene TRBJ2-5, with D unclear. This CDR3 has 16 amino acids. The V gene's germline CDR1 is SEHNR and CDR2 FQNEAQ (reference sequence). Deletions cut 5 bases from V and 0 bases from J, with 16 bases between. The CDR3 DNA is TGTGCCAGCAGCAAACTTCGAAATGGTTACCAAGAGACCCAGTACTTC. Translation: CASSKLRNGYQETQYF. Looking up the rest from reference TRBV7-9 and TRBJ2-5 gives the full variable domain: DTGVSQNPRHKITKRGQNVTFRCDPISEHNRLYWYRQTLGQGPEFLTYFQNEAQLEKSRLLSDRFSAERPKGSFSTLEIQRTEQGDSAMYLCASSKLRNGYQETQYFGPGTRLLVL.

This chain uses TRBV30 with TRBJ1-4; no clear D. The CDR3 totals 14 residues. V was pared by 1 base and J by 6 bases, with 12 bases between. The germline V gene encodes CDR1 GTSNPN and CDR2 SVGIG (reference sequence). The CDR3 DNA reads TGTGCCTGGAGTGAGGGATCGCCCGATGAAAAACTGTTTTTT. This codes for CAWSEGSPDEKLFF.

This clonotype was seen only a few times. A much larger clone is a single base away; this may be a read error. CDR3 nucleotides: TGTGCCAGCACTCGGACTAGCGGGGGGCCAAGCTCCTACAATGAGCAGTACTTC. Its protein is CASTRTSGGPSSYNEQYF. This chain connects TRBV12-3 or TRBV12-4 to TRBJ2-1; 14 nucleotides match TRBD2. The J call may be mistaken, given a closer DNA end match to TRBJ2-7. CDR3 length equals 18 residues.

Worth noting for this clonotype: A read error is possible here, since a much larger clone lies one base away. The chain couples TRBV18 to TRBJ2-7; 9 nucleotides match TRBD1. Germline CDR1 and CDR2: KGHSH and LQKENI. V shed 8 bases and J 3 bases; nucleotides not matched to a gene: 11. The CDR3 loop spans 15 amino acids. The CDR3 spells CASPSRADRGYEQYF. In DNA, the CDR3 is TGTGCCAGCCCCTCCCGAGCGGACAGGGGCTACGAGCAGTACTTC.

This clonotype came up many times. CDR3 sequence reads: CAIGPQYF. The CDR3 region has the DNA TGTGCCATCGGGCCCCAGTACTTC. This sequence joins TRBV7-6 and TRBJ2-5; no definite D call. Germline V gene sequence: CDR1 SGHVS, CDR2 FNYEAQ. The CDR3 extends over 8 amino acids. Trimming took 10 bases from V and 9 from J, leaving 6 bases between them.

This clonotype has a count of ten or more. The chain employs TRBV9 and TRBJ1-1, with D uncertain. V dropped 0 bases and J dropped 1 base, with 7 bases sitting between them. Germline V gene lookup returns CDR1 SGDLS and CDR2 YYNGEE. The CDR3 runs 14 residues. CDR3 nucleotide sequence: TGTGCCAGCAGCGTAGCCGCCTCGAACACTGAAGCTTTCTTT. Its protein is CASSVAASNTEAFF. The full variable domain, with the rest looked up from reference TRBV9 and TRBJ1-1, is DSGVTQTPKHLITATGQRVTLRCSPRSGDLSVYWYQQSLDQGLQFLIQYYNGEERAKGNILERFSAQQFPDLHSELNLSSLELGDSALYFCASSVAASNTEAFFGQGTRLTVV.

This clonotype has a count of ten or more. This sequence joins TRBV9 and TRBJ2-1, with D perhaps assigned TRBD1 or TRBD2 (5 bases each). This CDR3 has 14 amino acids. From germline, CDR1 is SGDLS and CDR2 YYNGEE. Trimming took 3 bases from V and 0 from J, leaving 7 bases between them. The CDR3 bases are TGTGCCAGCAGCGCCGGGACCTCCTACAATGAGCAGTTCTTC. Translated: CASSAGTSYNEQFF.

The chain carries TRBV18 and TRBJ1-1; TRBD1 matches 9 bases. The length of the CDR3 is 16 residues. The V and J ends lost 0 bases and 0 bases, in that order; junction bases with no gene match: 2. Germline V gene lookup returns CDR1 KGHSH and CDR2 LQKENI. The CDR3: CASSPPWTGVNTEAFF. The CDR3 DNA sequence: TGTGCCAGCTCACCACCCTGGACAGGGGTGAACACTGAAGCTTTCTTT.

The table lists this clonotype with a few counts. A much bigger clone sits one base away, suggesting this may be a read error. The chain combines TRBV20-1 with TRBJ2-7; TRBD2 matches 9 bases. In germline, CDR1 is DFQATT, CDR2 SNEGSKA (reference sequence). J lost 3 bases, V lost 3 bases, and 9 bases had no gene match. The CDR3 extends over 15 amino acids. The CDR3 protein is CSASGSAGGRYEQYF. DNA of the CDR3: TGCAGTGCTAGTGGGTCGGCGGGGGGGCGCTACGAGCAGTACTTC.

As regards this clonotype: This could be a read error, since a much larger clone is one nucleotide away. V is TRBV5-1 and J is TRBJ2-5, with 8 bases aligning to TRBD1. Germline CDR1 reads SGHRS; CDR2 reads YFSETQ. The length of the CDR3 is 15 residues. The CDR3 nucleotides read TGCGACAGCAGCTTGCGCCAGGGGGCTCGAGAGACCCAGTACTTC. Its translation: CDSSLRQGARETQYF. The complete variable domain, with remaining parts taken from reference TRBV5-1 and TRBJ2-5, reads KAGVTQTPRYLIKTRGQQVTLSCSPISGHRSVSWYQQTPGQGLQFLFEYFSETQRNKGNFPGRFSGRQFSNSRSEMNVSTLELGDSALYLCDSSLRQGARETQYFGPGTRLLVL.

This clonotype turned up a few times. A read error may explain this, as a much larger clone is one base away. The chain joins TRBV11-1 to TRBJ1-2; TRBD1 is a possible D gene (5 bases). This CDR3 is 14 amino acids long. The germline gives CDR1 SGHAT, CDR2 FQDESV (reference sequence). The germline V and J ends were trimmed by 3 bases and 0 bases, with 8 bases remaining between them. CDR3 DNA sequence: TGTGCCAGCAGCTTGAAGGGGACTAACTATGGCTACACCTTC. It specifies CASSLKGTNYGYTF.

A note on this clonotype: It is likely a read error, because the conserved phenylalanine at the end of the CDR3 is missing. The chain employs TRBV6-6 and TRBJ2-3; no clear D gene. CDR1 MNHNY and CDR2 SVGAGI come from the germline V gene (reference sequence). CDR3 size: 13 residues. V was pared by 5 bases and J by 3 bases, with 9 bases between. CDR3 sequence: CASSPRRTDTQYV. The DNA for the CDR3 is TGTGCCAGCAGTCCCCGCAGGACAGATACGCAGTATGTT.

Regarding this clonotype: Possible read error: a much larger clone is one base away. The V and J genes are TRBV6-2 or TRBV6-3 and TRBJ2-1; D is undetermined. Trimming removed 6 bases from V and 7 bases from J, with 22 bases in between. From germline, CDR1 is MNHEY and CDR2 SVGEGT. This CDR3 spans 16 amino acids. In DNA form, the CDR3 reads TGTGCCAGCAGGCCCAGCCCCAGGCCCTTAGGTAATGAGCAGTTCTTC. Amino acids: CASRPSPRPLGNEQFF.

There are many counts of this clonotype. This chain joins TRBV5-1 and TRBJ2-3, with D maybe TRBD1 (5 bases). The CDR3 extends over 17 amino acids. Deletions cut 2 bases from V and 1 base from J, with 17 bases between. Germline-derived CDR1 and CDR2 are SGHRS and YFSETQ. CDR3 nucleotide sequence: TGCGCCAGCAGCTTCGGCAGTCCCTCCAGGGGCACAGATACGCAGTATTTT. Residues: CASSFGSPSRGTDTQYF.